The clone carrying this T cell receptor beta chain was seen only a few times. What it binds is unknown. Other DNA sequences in the same sample also yield this CDR3. The sample belongs to a study of PD-1 blockade in classical Hodgkin lymphoma. Study-wide results and limits: With respect to the repertoire differences, their causes, possibly disease activity or prior therapy, remain undefined. Complete responders' baseline diversity resembled that of newly diagnosed patients. The study found that TCR diversity rose significantly by C4D1 in CD4+ but not CD8+ cells. Healthy donors reportedly exceeded newly diagnosed patients in baseline TCR diversity.

Clones were read by immunoSEQ multiplex PCR, and TCRdb kept only the in-frame ones, dropping some. Found here are tens of thousands of clones, roughly three quarters of them singletons; the top ten hold around 19%. Noted time point: cycle 4 day 1 (C4D1), after more than 5 weeks of nivolumab. Following autologous stem cell transplantation, relapse occurred in every patient, and exposure to brentuximab vedotin varied. The CDR3 loop spans 13 amino acids. V was cut by 2 bases and J by 4 bases, with 6 bases left in between. Germline CDR1 reads LNHDA; CDR2 reads SQIVND (reference sequence). Specimen: peripheral blood mononuclear cells (PBMCs), collected before the fourth cycle of nivolumab. The clonotype was recovered from a human donor with classical Hodgkin lymphoma. The chain recombines TRBV19 with TRBJ2-1; no reliable D call. The CDR3 DNA is TGTGCCAGTAGTATAAGGCCATACAATGAGCAGTTCTTC. Its translation: CASSIRPYNEQFF.